This T cell receptor beta chain was profiled in a study of blood T cell repertoires in COVID-19. Produced via immunoSEQ multiplex PCR; TCRdb's table is partial and in-frame only. In the table there are under 5,500 clones, about four fifths of which are singletons. Germline V gene lookup returns CDR1 MNHEY and CDR2 SVGEGT. The CDR3 is made up of 17 amino acids. Germline trimming cut 0 bases from V and 4 bases from J; bases unmatched to any gene: 9. This clone has only one observation. V gene TRBV6-2 or TRBV6-3 combines with J gene TRBJ1-5, with TRBD1 identical over 7 bases. This clonotype originated in a man aged 70 or older with active COVID-19. Sequenced material: peripheral blood. The CDR3, as DNA: TGTGCCAGCAGTTACTCGATAGTAGGGGGCGCGAATCAGCCCCAGCATTTT. It translates to CASSYSIVGGANQPQHF.